These 13 T cell receptor beta chains originate from one sample sequenced in a study of patients and donors after allogeneic stem cell transplantation. TCRdb called the RT-PCR reads again in MiXCR, with one record for every CDR3 protein. The sample lists about 230,000 distinct CDR3 sequences; approximately 14% were seen once. Sequenced material: blood, either unsorted or a sorted T cell fraction (not recorded which). The source is a human donor who was either an allogeneic HSCT recipient or a stem cell or donor lymphocyte infusion donor (not recorded which). It is not recorded whose cells these are; they may come from a transplant donor.

This clonotype was seen ten or more times. This rearrangement joins TRBV9 to TRBJ1-3; the D is unclear. From germline, CDR1 is SGDLS and CDR2 YYNGEE. This CDR3 is built from 15 residues. V shed 0 bases and J shed 2 bases, with 9 bases lying between them. CDR3: CASSVGGTPGNTIYF. Written as DNA, the CDR3 is TGTGCCAGCAGCGTAGGCGGCACTCCTGGAAACACCATATATTTT.

The chain couples TRBV5-1 to TRBJ2-7, with D uncertain. The CDR3 spans 16 residues. Between the trimmed V and J ends, which lost 0 bases and 4 bases, there was a span of 17 bases. Germline CDR1 SGHRS, CDR2 YFSETQ. CDR3 region: CASSLGVIETSYEQYF. CDR3 nucleotides: TGCGCCAGCAGCTTGGGTGTAATCGAGACTTCATACGAGCAGTACTTC.

The count of this clonotype is one. With a much larger clone just one base away, this may be a read error. This rearrangement joins TRBV20-1 to TRBJ2-3; the D gene is possibly TRBD2 (6 bases). The CDR3 has 15 residues. Germline V gives CDR1 DFQATT, CDR2 SNEGSKA (reference sequence). The CDR3 DNA follows: TGCAGTTCTAGGGGCCCTAGCGCGAGGAGGGATACGCAGTATTTT. This sequence encodes CSSRGPSARRDTQYF.

The CDR3 DNA sequence: TGCAGTGCTAGATCCAGGGGCGCCTTGTTTCAGACCTCTTCCTACGAGCAGTACTTC. Its translation is CSARSRGALFQTSSYEQYF. This rearrangement joins TRBV20-1 to TRBJ2-7; a weak D match, TRBD1 (6 bases). CDR1 and CDR2 from the germline V gene are DFQATT and SNEGSKA (reference sequence). The length of the CDR3 is 19 residues. Trimming removed 2 bases at V and 1 base at J, with 27 bases between.

The chain joins TRBV13 to TRBJ2-7; 9 nucleotides match TRBD1. V was pared by 4 bases and J by 5 bases, with 9 bases of the junction left unmatched. This CDR3 contains 15 residues. CDR1 and CDR2 (germline): PRHDT, FYEKMQ (reference sequence). The CDR3 here is CASSYAGTGSHEQYF. The DNA for the CDR3 is TGTGCCAGCAGCTATGCTGGGACAGGGTCCCACGAGCAGTACTTC.

This clonotype was observed a handful of times. The V and J genes are TRBV9 and TRBJ1-2; TRBD1 might be the D (5 bases). This CDR3 has 14 amino acids. V was pared by 0 bases and J by 3 bases, with 9 bases between. Germline CDR1 and CDR2: SGDLS and YYNGEE. CDR3 sequence reads: CASSVAGLDYGYTF. The CDR3 coding sequence is TGTGCCAGCAGCGTAGCAGGGTTGGACTATGGCTACACCTTC.

This clonotype came up a few times. The chain couples TRBV4-1 to TRBJ2-1; maybe TRBD1 (6 bases). V shed 0 bases and J shed 4 bases, with 16 bases lying between them. This CDR3 comprises 17 residues. CDR1 is MGHRA and CDR2 is YSYEKL in the germline V gene. CDR3 region: CASSQEPGVDLYNEQFF. Written as DNA, the CDR3 is TGCGCCAGCAGCCAAGAGCCAGGGGTTGACCTGTACAATGAGCAGTTCTTC.

J is TRBJ1-6 and V is TRBV30; weak D call: TRBD1 (5 bases). The CDR3 extends over 13 amino acids. Per germline, CDR1 GTSNPN and CDR2 SVGIG (reference sequence). Trimming shortened V by 5 bases and J by 6 bases, and 11 bases separated the two germline ends. Here the CDR3 reads CAWWGRLNSPLHF. In DNA, the CDR3 is TGTGCCTGGTGGGGCAGACTTAATTCACCCCTCCACTTT.

This clonotype has ten or more counts. The V and J genes are TRBV7-2 and TRBJ2-2; D not resolved. There are 15 residues in the CDR3. Trimming took off 2 bases at V and 0 bases at J, with 7 bases between the two ends. The V gene's germline CDR1 is SGHTA and CDR2 FQGNSA. The CDR3 coding sequence is TGTGCCAGCAGCTTATTCGGGTCGAACACCGGGGAGCTGTTTTTT. Protein sequence: CASSLFGSNTGELFF.

This clonotype was detected a few times. The genes are TRBV6-5 and TRBJ2-5; tentatively, D is TRBD1 (6 bases). The CDR3 is 15 amino acids. Germline CDR1 MNHEY, CDR2 SVGAGI. V lost 4 bases to trimming and J lost 2 bases, with 14 bases between them. The CDR3 loop is CASSWTDSEQETQYF. The CDR3 coding sequence is TGTGCCAGCAGTTGGACAGACAGCGAACAAGAGACCCAGTACTTC.

This sequence joins TRBV5-1 and TRBJ1-2; D gene ambiguous. This CDR3 region has 13 residues. Germline CDR1 reads SGHRS; CDR2 reads YFSETQ. V was shortened by 4 bases and J by 2 bases, with 9 bases between the two germline ends. Here the CDR3 DNA reads TGCGCCAGCAGCCCCGAACACAACTATGGCTACACCTTC. Translated: CASSPEHNYGYTF.

This clonotype has only a few counts. The genes are TRBV5-4 and TRBJ2-3; TRBD1 is a possible D gene (5 bases). Gene TRBJ1-5 matches the end of the DNA better, so the J call may be wrong. There are 17 residues in the CDR3. Germline CDR1 and CDR2: SGHNT and YYREEE (reference sequence). This chain's CDR3 is CASSFRIGLAGGVGQHF. In DNA, the CDR3 is TGTGCCAGCAGCTTTAGAATCGGACTAGCGGGGGGTGTGGGGCAGCATTTT.

This clonotype was detected many times. This rearrangement joins TRBV28 to TRBJ1-2, with 7 bases fitting TRBD1. The CDR3 runs to 16 residues. The ends lost 3 bases at V and 4 bases at J; junction bases unmatched: 11. Germline V lookup: CDR1 MDHEN, CDR2 SYDVKM. DNA for the CDR3: TGTGCCAGCAGTTTGGGGACAGTCCATTCGGGCTATGGCTACACCTTC. Translated, it gives CASSLGTVHSGYGYTF.